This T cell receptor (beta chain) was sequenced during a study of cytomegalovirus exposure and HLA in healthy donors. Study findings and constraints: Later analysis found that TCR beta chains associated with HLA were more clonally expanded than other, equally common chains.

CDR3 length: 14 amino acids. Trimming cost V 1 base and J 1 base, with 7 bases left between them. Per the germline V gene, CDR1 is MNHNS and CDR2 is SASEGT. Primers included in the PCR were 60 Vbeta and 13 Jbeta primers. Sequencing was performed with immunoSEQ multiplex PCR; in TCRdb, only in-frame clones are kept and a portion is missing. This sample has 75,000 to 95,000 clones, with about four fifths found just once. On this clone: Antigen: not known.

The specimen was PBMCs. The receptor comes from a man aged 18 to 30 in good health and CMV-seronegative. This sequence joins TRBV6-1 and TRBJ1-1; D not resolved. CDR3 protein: CASSEVRGNTEAFF. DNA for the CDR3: TGTGCCAGCAGTGAAGTTCGGGGGAACACTGAAGCTTTCTTT.